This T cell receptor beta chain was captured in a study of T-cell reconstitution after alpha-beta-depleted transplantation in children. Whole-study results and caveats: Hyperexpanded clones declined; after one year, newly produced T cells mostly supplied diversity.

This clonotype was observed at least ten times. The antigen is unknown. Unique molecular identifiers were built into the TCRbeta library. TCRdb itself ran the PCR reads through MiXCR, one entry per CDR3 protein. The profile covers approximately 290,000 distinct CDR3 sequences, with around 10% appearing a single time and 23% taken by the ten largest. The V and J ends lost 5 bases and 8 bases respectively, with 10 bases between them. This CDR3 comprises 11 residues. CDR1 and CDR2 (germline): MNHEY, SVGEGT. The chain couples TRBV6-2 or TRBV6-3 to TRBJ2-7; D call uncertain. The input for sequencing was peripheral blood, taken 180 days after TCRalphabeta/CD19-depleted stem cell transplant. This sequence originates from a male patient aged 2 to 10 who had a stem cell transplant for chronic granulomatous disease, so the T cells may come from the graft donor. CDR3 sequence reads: CASSPLYQQYF. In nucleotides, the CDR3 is TGTGCCAGCAGTCCCCTTTATCAGCAGTACTTC.